This TCR beta chain was captured in a study of T cells after yellow fever vaccination. Across the study: Where fractions had low cell numbers, libraries were prepared from them with the SMART-Seq v4 Ultra Low Input RNA kit. Study conclusions and caveats: The appearance of a small share of clonotypes in both CD4 and CD8 compartments was observed.

The CDR3 sequence is 13 residues long. V lost 6 bases to trimming and J lost 9 bases, with 15 bases between them. They built TCR cDNA with 5'RACE template switching, a step that put in a universal primer site and UMIs. TCRdb itself ran the 5' RACE reads through MiXCR, one entry per CDR3 protein. The sample includes a few hundred thousand distinct CDR3 sequences, approximately 21% of them seen just once. This clonotype was seen only a few times. The antigen is undetermined. The V gene is TRBV12-3 or TRBV12-4, the J gene TRBJ1-5; tentative D call: TRBD1 (5 bases). This material consisted of PBMCs, taken 15 days after the yellow fever booster vaccination. This TCR was sampled from a young man who received the YFV17D yellow fever vaccine. For the CDR3, the DNA is TGTGCCAGCAGGCAGACAGAGATCTTGCCCCAGCATTTT. Amino acids: CASRQTEILPQHF.